One and the same sample provided the 6 T cell receptor beta chains below, sequenced in a study of blood T cell repertoires in COVID-19. Assay used: immunoSEQ multiplex PCR; TCRdb lists only in-frame clones, some missing. The sample includes over 130,000 clones, 70% to 85% seen only once; the top ten take roughly 1.7%. The sequenced material came from PBMCs or T cells enriched from blood (not recorded which). The receptors come from a woman between 18 and 29 years old who had been exposed to COVID-19.

J is TRBJ1-1 and V is TRBV29-1, with TRBD1 matching 7 bases. Trimming took 4 bases from V and 0 from J; bases not matched to a gene: 2. Looked up from germline, CDR1 is SQVTM and CDR2 is ANQGSEA. This CDR3 has 13 amino acids. CDR3 sequence reads: CSVGDSLNTEAFF. The CDR3 DNA is TGCAGCGTTGGGGACAGCCTGAACACTGAAGCTTTCTTT. The whole variable domain, filled in from reference TRBV29-1 and TRBJ1-1, reads SAVISQKPSRDICQRGTSLTIQCQVDSQVTMMFWYRQQPGQSLTLIATANQGSEATYESGFVIDKFPISRPNLTFSTLTVSNMSPEDSSIYLCSVGDSLNTEAFFGQGTRLTVV.

The V and J genes are TRBV2 and TRBJ1-1; no clear D. The CDR3 consists of 11 residues. Trimming removed 6 bases at V and 3 bases at J, with 5 bases between. Germline V gives CDR1 SNHLY, CDR2 FYNNEI. The CDR3 bases are TGTGCCAGCAGCTTAGACACTGAAGCTTTCTTT. This sequence encodes CASSLDTEAFF.

This clone was seen more than once but under ten times. J is TRBJ2-1 and V is TRBV20-1, with TRBD2 identical over 9 bases. The CDR3 runs 17 residues. In germline, CDR1 is DFQATT, CDR2 SNEGSKA (reference sequence). The V and J ends lost 3 bases and 1 base, in that order; junction bases with no gene match: 10. The CDR3 region is CSASGASGLASYNEQFF. CDR3 bases: TGCAGTGCTAGTGGGGCGTCGGGACTAGCATCCTACAATGAGCAGTTCTTC.

This clone was detected once. The chain couples TRBV6-2 or TRBV6-3 to TRBJ1-1, with D unresolved. V lost 6 bases to trimming and J lost 2 bases, with 19 bases between them. The CDR3 is made up of 16 amino acids. The V gene's germline CDR1 is MNHEY and CDR2 SVGEGT. CDR3 sequence reads: CASSHGPAQINTEAFF. Written as DNA, the CDR3 is TGTGCCAGCAGCCATGGTCCGGCACAGATAAACACTGAAGCTTTCTTT.

The chain joins TRBV12-3 or TRBV12-4 to TRBJ2-5; 11 nucleotides line up with TRBD2. The CDR3 has 13 amino acids. V gave up 8 bases and J gave up 5 bases; unmatched junction bases: 4. The DNA for the CDR3 is TGTGCCAGCCGATTAGCGGGGGGGGAGACCCAGTACTTC. Its translation: CASRLAGGETQYF.

V is TRBV18 and J is TRBJ2-7; tentative D call: TRBD2 (6 bases). Trimming stripped 3 bases from V and 6 bases from J, with 12 bases between. The CDR3 loop spans 13 amino acids. From germline, CDR1 is KGHSH and CDR2 LQKENI. CDR3 sequence (DNA): TGTGCCAGCTCACCCGTATGGGACTCCGAGCAGTACTTC. This codes for CASSPVWDSEQYF.